Below are 5 T cell receptor beta chains sequenced from a single sample in a study of a mutant IDH1 vaccine in newly diagnosed glioma. Their recognized antigens are unknown. Time point: week 23, last vaccination. Each dose delivered 300 ug of mutant IDH1 20-mer peptide subcutaneously with imiquimod. The repertoire was sequenced with immunoSEQ multiplex PCR; TCRdb's copy has only in-frame clones and lacks some. This table has about 81,000 clones, roughly 85% appearing once. This material consisted of PBMCs, taken from a glioma patient whose treatment included an IDH1 peptide vaccine. Source of these receptors: a man aged 25 to 40 with glioma. Some clones in this sample may be carry-over from other donors' samples.

The CDR3 loop is CASSYRRNTEAFF. CDR3 DNA sequence: TGTGCCAGCAGTTACAGGAGGAACACTGAAGCTTTCTTT. The chain links TRBV6-5 to TRBJ1-1; the D is unclear. This CDR3 comprises 13 residues. Germline CDR1 is MNHEY and CDR2 is SVGAGI. Trimming removed 2 bases at V and 1 base at J, with 5 bases between.

This chain links TRBV7-9 with TRBJ2-1, with TRBD2 matching over 10 bases. CDR3 length: 14 amino acids. The ends lost 6 bases at V and 8 bases at J; junction bases unmatched: 7. The germline V gene encodes CDR1 SEHNR and CDR2 FQNEAQ (reference sequence). CDR3 nucleotides: TGTGCCAGCAGAGCCGGGACTAGCGACTATGAGCAGTTCTTC. As protein: CASRAGTSDYEQFF.

CDR3 residues: CASSFGTENTEAFF. For the CDR3, the DNA is TGTGCCAGCAGCTTCGGGACAGAGAACACTGAAGCTTTCTTT. The chain is built from TRBV7-3 and TRBJ1-1; 7 bases are a match to TRBD1. This CDR3 has 14 residues. The trim removed 3 bases at V and 1 base at J, leaving 2 bases unmatched. Germline CDR1 SGHTA, CDR2 FQGTGA.

This chain uses TRBV29-1 with TRBJ2-1; the match to TRBD2 covers 13 bases. The CDR3 is 13 residues long. Germline lookup yields CDR1 SQVTM and CDR2 ANQGSEA. The V gene end was trimmed by 6 bases and the J gene end by 8 bases; junction bases not matched to a gene: 4. CDR3 region: CSVAGLAGYEQFF. CDR3 sequence (DNA): TGCAGCGTAGCGGGACTAGCGGGGTATGAGCAGTTCTTC.

The chain combines TRBV10-3 with TRBJ1-2; possibly TRBD1 for D (5 bases). V gave up 3 bases and J gave up 3 bases, with 11 bases separating them. The CDR3 has 14 amino acids. CDR1 and CDR2 from the germline V gene are ENHRY and SYGVKD. In DNA form, the CDR3 reads TGTGCCATCAGTGATAAGGGGAGTCACTATGGCTACACCTTC. Translated, it gives CAISDKGSHYGYTF.